Listed here are 25 T cell receptor beta chains from one sample, sequenced in a study of blood T cells in healthy people across ages (dated by TCRdb to the mid-2010s). Preparation of the library involved 5' RACE. TCRdb shows the sequencer as Illumina HiSeq 2500. The second PCR ran for roughly 7 to 11 cycles and used a J-beta primer mix along with a sample-barcoded 5' primer. TCRdb handled the public reads itself, with Q25 trimming in fastp and clone calling in MiXCR, and kept productive beta chains. Merged by CDR3 protein, the rows form single entries marked with the most common genes and DNA. This sample comprises some 1 million distinct CDR3 sequences, under 45% of them detected only once. Clones ranked in the top ten supply 18% of the sample. The material sequenced was blood. The receptors originated from a woman in her fifties or sixties in good health.

V gene TRBV6-5 combines with J gene TRBJ2-2; D gene ambiguous. The CDR3 spans 14 residues. The V end lost 2 bases, the J end lost 5 bases, and 9 bases lay between the germline ends. CDR1 and CDR2 from the germline V gene are MNHEY and SVGAGI. CDR3 protein: CASSYVGETGELFF. DNA of the CDR3: TGTGCCAGCAGTTACGTCGGAGAAACCGGGGAGCTGTTTTTT.

The rearrangement links TRBV7-9 to TRBJ1-2; 9 positions match TRBD1. This CDR3 has 15 residues. Germline trimming cut 5 bases from V and 4 bases from J; bases unmatched to any gene: 8. Per the germline V gene, CDR1 is SEHNR and CDR2 is FQNEAQ (reference sequence). CDR3 bases: TGTGCCAGCAGCCCACGGACAGGGGTGGGCTATGGCTACACCTTC. It yields the protein CASSPRTGVGYGYTF.

The V and J genes are TRBV2 and TRBJ2-7, with D possibly TRBD1 on 5 matching bases. The CDR3 totals 12 residues. Trimming left V 6 bases short and J 6 bases short, with 12 bases between. CDR1 is SNHLY and CDR2 is FYNNEI in the germline V gene. CDR3: CASSRTSPEQYF. The CDR3 DNA sequence: TGTGCCAGCAGCAGGACATCCCCCGAGCAGTACTTC. Supplemented by reference TRBV2 and TRBJ2-7, the full variable domain reads EPEVTQTPSHQVTQMGQEVILRCVPISNHLYFYWYRQILGQKVEFLVSFYNNEISEKSEIFDDQFSVERPDGSNFTLKIRSTKLEDSAMYFCASSRTSPEQYFGPGTRLTVT.

Of note for this clonotype: Its ends do not fully match the called genes, so a read error is possible. The rearrangement links TRBV9 to TRBJ2-1; unclear D gene. The germline gives CDR1 SGDLS, CDR2 YYNGEE. The CDR3 is 15 amino acids. CDR3 coding DNA: TGTGCCAGCGGCGTAGCCGGGTTATCTTACAATGAGCAGTTCTTC. Its protein product is CASGVAGLSYNEQFF.

The V and J genes are TRBV24-1 and TRBJ2-1; D gene ambiguous. V lost 6 bases to trimming and J lost 0 bases, with 20 bases between them. The CDR3 covers 18 residues. Germline values: CDR1 KGHDR, CDR2 SFDVKD. CDR3 loop: CATSFSRVEQSSYNEQFF. DNA for the CDR3: TGTGCCACCAGTTTCTCTCGTGTGGAACAGAGCTCCTACAATGAGCAGTTCTTC.

The J gene is TRBJ2-5, the V gene TRBV5-5, with 11 bases lining up with TRBD2. After removal of 4 bases from V and 11 bases from J, the junction contained 10 bases not matched to a gene. The CDR3 loop spans 14 amino acids. The germline CDR1 and CDR2 sequences are SGHKS and YYEKEE (reference sequence). CDR3 nucleotide sequence: TGTGCCAGCAGCCCGGGACTAGCGGTTTGGGAGCAGTACTTC. This gives the protein CASSPGLAVWEQYF.

In its sample, this clonotype was seen a few times. This rearrangement joins TRBV5-1 to TRBJ1-2, with TRBD1 matching over 7 bases. Germline CDR1 reads SGHRS; CDR2 reads YFSETQ. The CDR3 has 16 residues. Germline trimming cut 2 bases from V and 8 bases from J; bases unmatched to any gene: 15. The DNA of the CDR3 is TGCGCCAGCAGCTTACTCCCGTCCGACAGGGCAGGAGGCTACACCTTC. This translates into CASSLLPSDRAGGYTF.

CDR3 DNA sequence: TGTGCCAGCAGCCCCAGGGATTTTACCTACGAGCAGTACTTC. Translating gives CASSPRDFTYEQYF. V is TRBV7-9 and J is TRBJ2-7, with D tentatively TRBD1 (5 bases). The V and J ends lost 5 bases and 2 bases respectively, with 13 bases between them. Germline CDR1 and CDR2: SEHNR and FQNEAQ (reference sequence). CDR3 size: 14 residues.

The J gene is TRBJ2-1, the V gene TRBV20-1; possibly TRBD2 for D (5 bases). The CDR3 loop spans 14 amino acids. Germline V lookup: CDR1 DFQATT, CDR2 SNEGSKA (reference sequence). V lost 5 bases, J lost 6 bases, and 17 bases lay in between. CDR3 in amino acids: CSALPGGSVNEQFF. Here the CDR3 DNA reads TGCAGTGCTCTGCCTGGCGGGTCCGTCAATGAGCAGTTCTTC.

DNA of the CDR3: TGTGCCAGCAGCTTAGAAGCCGCTAGCGGGAGTTACGAGCAGTACTTC. Translating it yields CASSLEAASGSYEQYF. The chain links TRBV7-3 to TRBJ2-7; 10 bases map to TRBD2. V gave up 2 bases and J gave up 4 bases; unmatched junction bases: 8. This CDR3 is 16 amino acids long. CDR1 is SGHTA, CDR2 FQGTGA, per germline.

Turning to this clonotype: At one end the junction does not follow the germline gene, possibly because of a read error. The V and J genes are TRBV7-2 and TRBJ2-7; 9 bases are shared with TRBD2. The J call may be faulty, since TRBJ2-5 better matches the DNA end. Germline-derived CDR1 and CDR2 are SGHTA and FQGNSA. The CDR3 has 15 residues. CDR3 protein: CACSFLAGAPETQYF. CDR3 in DNA: TGTGCCTGCAGCTTTTTAGCGGGAGCCCCAGAGACCCAGTACTTC.

The chain joins TRBV28 to TRBJ1-3; D unclear. CDR3 length: 10 residues. Germline CDR1 MDHEN, CDR2 SYDVKM. V lost 11 bases and J lost 4, with 6 bases in between. CDR3: CAALGNTIYF. For the CDR3, the DNA is TGTGCCGCTCTGGGAAACACCATATATTTT.

The genes are TRBV7-9 and TRBJ2-1; TRBD1 is a possible D gene (7 bases). Deletions cut 4 bases from V and 0 bases from J, with 19 bases between. CDR3 length equals 18 residues. Germline values: CDR1 SEHNR, CDR2 FQNEAQ (reference sequence). CDR3 in amino acids: CASSSWQGGRSSYNEQFF. The CDR3 DNA reads TGTGCCAGCAGCTCTTGGCAGGGGGGCAGGAGCTCCTACAATGAGCAGTTCTTC.

This clonotype was observed a few times. This rearrangement joins TRBV6-5 to TRBJ2-1; 11 bases line up with TRBD2. Trimming removed 2 bases from V and 8 bases from J; junction bases left unmatched: 2. CDR3 size: 14 residues. Germline V lookup: CDR1 MNHEY, CDR2 SVGAGI. The CDR3 region has the DNA TGTGCCAGCAGTTACACTAGCGGGAGCTATGAGCAGTTCTTC. This sequence encodes CASSYTSGSYEQFF.

The chain combines TRBV29-1 with TRBJ1-2, with D perhaps matching TRBD1 (5 bases). V was cut by 0 bases and J by 7 bases, with 15 bases left in between. The CDR3 is made up of 14 amino acids. Looked up from germline, CDR1 is SQVTM and CDR2 is ANQGSEA. CDR3 nucleotides: TGCAGCGTTGAAGACCGAGGGACCTTGGGTGGCTACACCTTC. Amino acid sequence: CSVEDRGTLGGYTF.

This chain uses TRBV4-2 with TRBJ2-1, with D possibly matching TRBD1 (7 bases). The CDR3 totals 15 residues. Trimming removed 1 base from V and 4 bases from J, with 11 bases in between. The germline V gene has CDR1 LGHNA and CDR2 YNFKEQ. The CDR3 sequence is CASSQGGTEYNEQFF. The CDR3 coding sequence is TGTGCCAGCAGCCAAGGCGGGACAGAATACAATGAGCAGTTCTTC.

V usage is TRBV14 and J usage is TRBJ2-1, with D perhaps matching TRBD1 (6 bases). This CDR3 contains 18 residues. The ends were cut back, 0 bases at V and 1 base at J, with 16 bases in the middle. CDR1 is SGHDN and CDR2 is FVKESK in the germline V gene. The CDR3 spells CASSQDDITGWSYNEQFF. CDR3 bases: TGTGCCAGCAGCCAAGATGATATTACAGGGTGGTCCTACAATGAGCAGTTCTTC.

The chain uses TRBV4-1 and TRBJ2-3; D not certain. Germline V CDR1 and CDR2: MGHRA, YSYEKL. V lost 0 bases and J lost 4, with 11 bases in between. There are 15 residues in the CDR3. The CDR3 sequence: CASSQDRASADTQYF. The CDR3 DNA is TGCGCCAGCAGCCAAGATCGGGCAAGTGCAGATACGCAGTATTTT.

Notes on this clonotype: This may stem from a read error, because a much larger clone lies one nucleotide away. The V call is TRBV29-1, the J call TRBJ2-4; 10 bases align to TRBD2. Germline V lookup: CDR1 SQVTM, CDR2 ANQGSEA. The trim removed 4 bases at V and 8 bases at J, leaving 8 bases unmatched. The CDR3 covers 14 residues. CDR3 sequence reads: CSVVTSGMTDIQYF. CDR3 DNA sequence: TGCAGCGTTGTTACTAGCGGGATGACGGACATTCAGTACTTC.

There are a few counts of this clonotype. V usage is TRBV12-3 or TRBV12-4 and J usage is TRBJ2-7; D gene unclear. Trimming stripped 0 bases from V and 5 bases from J, with 5 bases between. This CDR3 region has 12 residues. CDR3 region: CASSLAANEQYF. The DNA of the CDR3 is TGTGCCAGCAGTTTAGCGGCTAACGAGCAGTACTTC.

This clonotype was picked up a small number of times. The chain uses TRBV7-2 and TRBJ2-5; D unresolved. Matching the DNA end better, TRBJ2-7 makes the J call doubtful. CDR1 SGHTA and CDR2 FQGNSA come from the germline V gene. CDR3 length: 13 residues. CDR3 in DNA: TGTGCCAGCAGCTCGTCCTCTTTTGGCGAGCAGTACTTC. It specifies CASSSSSFGEQYF.

The rearrangement links TRBV9 to TRBJ2-2, with 15 positions matching TRBD2. V lost 0 bases, J lost 6 bases, and 15 bases stayed unmatched. The CDR3 length is 21 residues. Germline CDR1 is SGDLS and CDR2 is YYNGEE. The CDR3 loop is CASSVATGGTSGRRGSGELFF. DNA of the CDR3: TGTGCCAGCAGCGTAGCTACTGGAGGGACTAGCGGGAGGAGAGGGTCCGGGGAGCTGTTTTTT.

This chain uses TRBV20-1 with TRBJ1-2; D possibly corresponds to TRBD1 (5 bases). From germline, CDR1 is DFQATT and CDR2 SNEGSKA (reference sequence). Between the trimmed V and J ends, which lost 3 bases and 8 bases, there was a span of 13 bases. CDR3 length: 12 residues. CDR3 amino acids: CSARIQGTGYTF. CDR3 nucleotides: TGCAGTGCTAGGATACAAGGGACGGGCTACACCTTC.

There are many counts of this clonotype. This chain connects TRBV28 to TRBJ2-7; 8 bases fit TRBD2. Germline V gene data show CDR1 as MDHEN and CDR2 as SYDVKM. The CDR3 loop spans 15 amino acids. Unmatched junction bases numbered 9, after V lost 5 bases and J lost 3 bases. This chain's CDR3 is CASSPTSGRLYEQYF. The CDR3 region has the DNA TGTGCCAGCAGTCCTACTAGCGGAAGACTCTACGAGCAGTACTTC.

The chain uses TRBV11-2 and TRBJ2-3, with D perhaps assigned TRBD1 or TRBD2 (6 bases each). There are 14 residues in the CDR3. The germline CDR1 and CDR2 sequences are SGHAT and FQNNGV. V lost 4 bases and J lost 2, with 10 bases in between. DNA for the CDR3: TGTGCCAGCAGCTGGGGGCGGGACACAGATACGCAGTATTTT. Its protein is CASSWGRDTDTQYF.